Described below is a single TCR beta chain sequence and its context. Judged by its sample share, this clone qualifies as medium-sized (0.01 to 0.1%). Its antigen remains unidentified. Within one base of it there is no much larger clone, and no base qualities were kept. Genomic DNA was extracted using an AllPrep DNA/RNA Kit, and TCRbeta CDR3 regions were amplified using the immunoSEQ hsTCRb Kit. Regarding the original processing steps: Productive rearrangements, meaning in-frame CDR3 nucleotide sequences with no stop codons, were analyzed in immunoSEQ Analyzer 3.0. Clonality was computed from productive entropy normalized to the number of productive rearrangements, and sample overlap was measured with the Morisita index. TCRdb limited this immuneACCESS table to in-frame rearrangements with V and J called. A share of clones is missing; checked studies link under half to unresolved V genes, and the rest is unexplained. That table supplies the V and J calls and clone size; D and trimming were determined from the DNA. This sample is represented by 950 or so clones; around 40% of them were singletons. Over 20% of the sample comes from the top ten.

This record comes from a study of T cell therapy product for transplant patients (dated by TCRdb to between 2018 and 2021). As for the study more broadly: The wider healthy donor group, in Berlin, Germany, included 19 individuals (approximately ten male and 9 female) aged roughly 24 to 81 years. The expansion media contained either IL-7 and IL-15 at about 10 ng/ml or IL-2 at 45 to 50 U/ml. To assess clonal composition, TCRbeta repertoires were compared between rapamycin-treated and untreated CMV-specific T-cell products derived from the same donors. A next-generation autologous adoptive antiviral T-cell product was developed for immunosuppressed solid organ transplant patients, with CMV used as the model virus. The TCRbeta repertoire analysis of rapamycin-treated and untreated products involved n = 3 healthy donors.

The CDR3 has 11 amino acids, counting the end cysteine and phenylalanine. Just the 33-base CDR3 DNA is kept, in frame starting at base 1. The germline ends are 2 bases apart after V is trimmed by 5 bases and J by 2 bases. CDR1 and CDR2, looked up from the germline V gene, are SGHVS and FQNEAQ. What the authors observed across the whole study: The top 10 clones made up about 63% of the repertoire in rapamycin-treated products compared with about 90% in untreated products. A more diverse, less clonal TCRbeta repertoire and a greater number of distinct clones were observed in rapamycin-treated products than in untreated products. Many clones were shared between paired products from the same donor, whereas no overlap was observed between repertoires from different donors. According to the authors' suggestion, the increased clonal diversity in Rapa-TCPs may reflect the survival of low-frequency clones and the preferential expansion of central memory T cells.

This sample's label refers to: CMVpp65/IE-1-reactive T cells enriched by IFNgamma capture and expanded in vitro. PBMCs were stimulated for under 7 hours with overlapping CMV pp65 and IE-1 peptide pools, each at 0.5 to 0.6 ug/ml. IFNgamma-producing CMV-stimulated cells were positively selected with the IFNgamma Secretion Assay-Cell Enrichment and Detection Kit (Miltenyi Biotec). Enriched IFNgamma+ cells were cultured with irradiated autologous feeders plus either IL-7/IL-15 or IL-2 for 21 days. To provide enough cells for different cell sorting steps, buffy coats were used from 3 of the 19 healthy donors. Peripheral blood mononuclear cells were isolated using Biocoll density gradient centrifugation. Healthy donor buffy coats were obtained from DRK.

Input material: a sorted cell population cultured from PBMCs. The chain employs TRBV7-8 and TRBJ2-3; no D segment can be confidently identified. This TCR derives from an adult in good health. The CDR3: CASSVTDTQYF. The sequenced DNA is TGTGCCAGCAGCGTCACAGATACGCAGTATTTT.